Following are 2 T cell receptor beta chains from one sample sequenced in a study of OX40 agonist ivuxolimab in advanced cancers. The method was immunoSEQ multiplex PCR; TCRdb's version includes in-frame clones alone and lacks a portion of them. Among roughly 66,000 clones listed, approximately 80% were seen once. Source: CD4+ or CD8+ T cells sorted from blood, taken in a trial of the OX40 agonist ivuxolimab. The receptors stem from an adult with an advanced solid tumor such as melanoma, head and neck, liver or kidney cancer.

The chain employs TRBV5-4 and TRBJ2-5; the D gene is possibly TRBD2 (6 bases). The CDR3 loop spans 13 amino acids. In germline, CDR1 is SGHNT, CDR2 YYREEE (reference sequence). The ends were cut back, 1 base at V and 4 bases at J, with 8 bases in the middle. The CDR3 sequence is CASSLTSTETQYF. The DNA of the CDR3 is TGTGCCAGCAGCTTGACTAGCACAGAGACCCAGTACTTC.

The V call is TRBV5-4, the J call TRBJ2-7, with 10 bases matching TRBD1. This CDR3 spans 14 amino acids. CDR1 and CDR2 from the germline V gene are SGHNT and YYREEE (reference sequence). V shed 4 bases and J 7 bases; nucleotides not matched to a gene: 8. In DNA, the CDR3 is TGTGCCAGCAGCCCACGACAGGGGGCGATGGAGCAGTACTTC. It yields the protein CASSPRQGAMEQYF.